These T cell receptor beta chains were read from a single sample in a study of human T cells and chemical hapten exposure. A single record per CDR3 protein comes from TCRdb applying MiXCR to the RACE reads. In the table there are approximately 160,000 distinct CDR3 sequences, 28% of which are singletons. The source material was whole blood, sampled in connection with sensitization to the hapten diphenylcyclopropenone (DPC). The receptors here all came from a woman between 18 and 29 years old with alopecia areata. Some clones in this sample may be carry-over from other donors' samples. CDR3s include the opening cysteine and the closing phenylalanine or tryptophan.

TRBJ2-4,TRBV28,CTSYDSRAKNIQYF
TRBJ1-1,TRBV20-1,CSAHPGDRSNTEAFF
TRBJ2-7,TRBV5-1,CASSVGQPQGEQYF
TRBJ2-6,TRBV10-2,CAITTGVGANVLTF
TRBJ2-7,TRBV11-1,CATGPRFTYEQYF
TRBJ1-5,TRBV4-3,CASSQSRGGISNQPQHF
TRBJ2-7,TRBV29-1,CSVTYNSYEQYF
TRBJ2-7,TRBV5-1,CASSSYKDEQYF
TRBJ2-1,TRBV6-2/TRBV6-3,CASSYWRNEQFF
TRBJ2-3,TRBV5-1,CASSLAGDRESYF
TRBJ1-3,TRBV7-2,CASSRGQGVTGNTIYF
TRBJ2-1,TRBV29-1,CSVENAVGTGGLQFF
TRBJ2-3,TRBV20-1,CSARDRGRTQYF
TRBJ2-7,TRBV9,CASSPGQARYEQYF
TRBJ2-3,TRBV10-2,CASKEGLFPDTQYF
TRBJ1-1,TRBV6-2/TRBV6-3,CASNQNTEAFF
TRBJ1-2,TRBV7-9,CASSPPSTGPQNYGYTF
TRBJ1-1,TRBV7-2,CASSSGQAHTEAFF
TRBJ2-3,TRBV11-2,CASSLGTQYF
TRBJ2-2,TRBV11-2,CASRLAGGMNTGELFF
TRBJ1-2,TRBV6-2/TRBV6-3,CASMKTMGFNGYTF
TRBJ1-2,TRBV27,CASGQGGPYTF
TRBJ2-6,TRBV29-1,CSVGPTPSGANVLTF
TRBJ2-5,TRBV7-3,CASSLAGFQETQYF
TRBJ2-7,TRBV5-1,CASSLAPSGRGQYF
TRBJ1-6,TRBV20-1,CSARVGGSYNSPLHF
TRBJ2-3,TRBV20-1,CSALAGRGLGDTQYF
TRBJ1-2,TRBV4-3,CASSQAVGANYGYTF
TRBJ2-7,TRBV11-2,CASSSYSGSWYF
TRBJ2-3,TRBV25-1,CASSELVGDTQYF
TRBJ2-1,TRBV14,CASSQDAPSQFF
TRBJ2-1,TRBV12-3/TRBV12-4,CASSLALLAGGNEQFF
TRBJ2-7,TRBV29-1,CSVRNLGAAEQYF
TRBJ2-5,TRBV9,CASSSTEQETQYF
TRBJ2-1,TRBV4-1,CASSQDVGTGVYNEQFF
TRBJ1-3,TRBV7-2,CASSLGGAAGNTIYF
TRBJ2-3,TRBV12-3/TRBV12-4,CASRSGTQSHTQYF